The rows below give T cell receptor beta chains drawn from one sample of a study of blood T cell repertoires in COVID-19. Clones were read by immunoSEQ multiplex PCR, and TCRdb kept only the in-frame ones, dropping some. Of some 300,000 clones in the sample, approximately 88% were seen once. The sequenced sample was peripheral blood. The receptors shown here come from a woman aged 25 to 39 who had recovered from COVID-19. Each CDR3 is given with its conserved first and last residue. D genes are given only for firm matches. A clone size is listed for some rows: how often the clone was seen (once, few, many), or a class if it is expanded.

v_call: TRBV20-1
cdr3_length: 15
clone_size: .
j_call: TRBJ2-1
d_call: .
cdr3_nt: TGCAGTGCTAGTAGGGTCCAGGGTTACGGGAATGAGCAGTTCTTC
cdr3_aa: CSASRVQGYGNEQFF

v_call: TRBV27
cdr3_length: 14
clone_size: .
j_call: TRBJ2-7
d_call: TRBD1
cdr3_nt: TGTGCCAGCAGGTCAGACAGGGTCCCCTACGAGCAGTACTTC
cdr3_aa: CASRSDRVPYEQYF

v_call: TRBV28
cdr3_length: 15
clone_size: .
j_call: TRBJ2-2
d_call: TRBD1
cdr3_nt: TGTGCCAGCACCCCAACGGACAGGGTAACCGGGGAGCTGTTTTTT
cdr3_aa: CASTPTDRVTGELFF

v_call: TRBV7-3
cdr3_length: 18
clone_size: .
j_call: TRBJ2-3
d_call: TRBD2
cdr3_nt: TGTGCCAGCAGCCACCCCGGGACTAGCGGGGGGGCCACAGATACGCAGTATTTT
cdr3_aa: CASSHPGTSGGATDTQYF

v_call: TRBV25-1
cdr3_length: 15
clone_size: .
j_call: TRBJ1-2
d_call: .
cdr3_nt: TGTGCCAGCAGTGAATGGGGGGTTGCCCACTATGGCTACACCTTC
cdr3_aa: CASSEWGVAHYGYTF

v_call: TRBV12-3/TRBV12-4
cdr3_length: 13
clone_size: .
j_call: TRBJ2-5
d_call: .
cdr3_nt: TGTGCCAGCAGGGGAACAGGAGCTGAGACCCAGTACTTC
cdr3_aa: CASRGTGAETQYF

v_call: TRBV5-4
cdr3_length: 16
clone_size: .
j_call: TRBJ1-3
d_call: .
cdr3_nt: TGTGCCAGCAGCTGGAACGGAGGCTTAACCGGAAACACCATATATTTT
cdr3_aa: CASSWNGGLTGNTIYF

v_call: TRBV28
cdr3_length: 15
clone_size: .
j_call: TRBJ1-4
d_call: .
cdr3_nt: TGTGCCAGCAGTTTGGCGGCCCACGGCGGTGAAAAACTGTTTTTT
cdr3_aa: CASSLAAHGGEKLFF

v_call: TRBV5-1
cdr3_length: 14
clone_size: .
j_call: TRBJ2-3
d_call: .
cdr3_nt: TGCGCCAGCAGCCGTCCCGGGACTCGCCACCGAGAGTATTTT
cdr3_aa: CASSRPGTRHREYF

v_call: TRBV3-1/TRBV3-2
cdr3_length: 16
clone_size: .
j_call: TRBJ2-7
d_call: .
cdr3_nt: TGTGCCAGCAGCCAAGATGCCGCACAGGACTCCTACGAGCAGTACTTC
cdr3_aa: CASSQDAAQDSYEQYF

v_call: TRBV5-6
cdr3_length: 18
clone_size: once
j_call: TRBJ2-3
d_call: TRBD2
cdr3_nt: TGTGCCAGCAGCTCCCAAGGGACTAGCGGGGCTAGCACAGATACGCAGTATTTT
cdr3_aa: CASSSQGTSGASTDTQYF

v_call: TRBV19
cdr3_length: 13
clone_size: .
j_call: TRBJ2-7
d_call: TRBD1
cdr3_nt: TGTGCCAGTAGTCCAGGGACAGTCTACGAGCAGTACTTC
cdr3_aa: CASSPGTVYEQYF